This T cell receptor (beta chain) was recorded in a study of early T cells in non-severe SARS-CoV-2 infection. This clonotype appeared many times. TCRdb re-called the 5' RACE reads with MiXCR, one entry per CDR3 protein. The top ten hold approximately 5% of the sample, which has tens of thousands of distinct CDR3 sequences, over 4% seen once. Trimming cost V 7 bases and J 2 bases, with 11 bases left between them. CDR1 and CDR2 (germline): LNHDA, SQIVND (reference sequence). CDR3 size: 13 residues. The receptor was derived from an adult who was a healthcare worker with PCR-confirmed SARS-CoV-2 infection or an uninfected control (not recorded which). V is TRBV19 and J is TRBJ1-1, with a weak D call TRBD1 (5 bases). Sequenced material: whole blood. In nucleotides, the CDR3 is TGTGCCAGTAAAGGGGTTACAAACACTGAAGCTTTCTTT. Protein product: CASKGVTNTEAFF.